A single sample is the source of the 7 T cell receptor delta chains below, sequenced in a study of gamma delta lymphoproliferative disorders and STAT genes (dated by TCRdb to 2016 to 2018). For both patients and controls, peripheral blood mononuclear cells were isolated, and the genomic DNA from these cells was used for TCR sequencing. Libraries were built with multiplex PCR. TCRdb shows the sequencer as Illumina MiSeq. After TCRdb called clones again from the public reads with CATT, rows with identical DNA were merged. In this sample the table shows 750 to 1,000 delta-chain clones, about 1.3% of which occur a single time. The top ten clones comprise over 70% of the sample. Sequencing was done on a sample of blood. These receptors came from a human donor in good health.

In the case of this clone: The protein recorded in TCRdb matches a much larger clone and deviates from this DNA's translation at residue 6, suggesting a read error; the protein here is obtained by translating the DNA. The rearrangement uses TRDV1 and TRDJ1; 9 bases map to TRDD3. V was pared by 5 bases and J by 0 bases, with 28 bases of the junction left unmatched. CDR1 is TSWWSYY, CDR2 QGS, per germline. This CDR3 has 23 amino acids. CDR3 sequence reads: CALGRLRSYLHLDGGYYTDKLIF. CDR3 in DNA: TGTGCTCTTGGGAGACTTAGAAGCTATCTCCACCTGGACGGGGGATACTACACCGATAAACTCATCTTT.

Only a few counts were recorded for this clone. TCRdb records a much larger clone's protein for this DNA, with a difference at residue 13 that likely arises from a read error; the protein given is the translation of the DNA. J is TRDJ1 and V is TRDV3; TRDD3 aligns across 9 bases. Germline V lookup: CDR1 TVYSNPD, CDR2 GDNSRS (reference sequence). The length of the CDR3 is 17 residues. The trim removed 5 bases at V and 7 bases at J, leaving 23 bases unmatched. CDR3 DNA: TGTGCCCCCTTCTACTGGGGGACACTTAATGGGGCCGGTAAACTCATCTTT. It translates to CAPFYWGTLNGAGKLIF.

With respect to this clone: The protein given by TCRdb reflects a much larger clone and differs at residue 12 from this DNA's translation, likely from a read error; the protein shown is the DNA's translation. This chain links TRDV2 with TRDJ1; D gene unclear. This CDR3 is built from 19 residues. Per the germline V gene, CDR1 is GEAIGNYY and CDR2 is EKD. Deletions cut 0 bases from V and 1 base from J, with 23 bases between. CDR3 in DNA: TGTGCCTGTGACACCGTTGGTGCGGATTACGGCTTTTCCACCGATAAACTCATCTTT. This gives the protein CACDTVGADYGFSTDKLIF.

A J gene of TRDJ1 was called, though the V gene was not; the table's TRDD3 call for D was not verified on the DNA. This CDR3 has 15 amino acids. For the CDR3, the DNA is TGTGCCTCCGCCGGGGGGGTACTGGGGGAACCTAAACTCATCTTT. Amino acids: CASAGGVLGEPKLIF.

In this sample, this clone is hyperexpanded (1% or more). Other DNA sequences in the same sample also yield this CDR3. The DNA for the CDR3 is TGTGCCTGTGACGGTCCTGAGGGAACTCCGTACACCGATAAACTCATCTTT. Protein: CACDGPEGTPYTDKLIF. The chain combines TRDV2 with TRDJ1; D gene unclear. The V and J ends lost 3 bases and 0 bases respectively, with 19 bases between them. Germline V gene data show CDR1 as GEAIGNYY and CDR2 as EKD. The CDR3 contains 17 residues.

For this clone: Only one base separates this from a far larger clonotype, so it likely reflects a read error. This same CDR3 is encoded by further DNA sequences in the sample. The chain combines TRDV3 with TRDJ1; 11 bases map to TRDD3. The CDR3 has 20 residues. The germline V gene encodes CDR1 TVYSNPD and CDR2 GDNSRS (reference sequence). The DNA of the CDR3 is TGTGCCGCCTGGGAATTCCCAGGGGTGGGGGATACGTCTTTCACCGATAAACTCATTTTT. Encoded protein: CAAWEFPGVGDTSFTDKLIF. The full variable domain, its missing parts supplied by reference TRDV3 and TRDJ1, is CDKVTQSSPDQTVASGSEVVLLCTYDTVYSNPDLFWYRIRPDYSFQFVFYGDNSRSEGADFTQGRFSVKHILTQKAFHLVISPVRTEDSATYYCAAWEFPGVGDTSFTDKLIFGKGTRVTVEP.

This clone was recorded a few times. A far larger clone is a single base away, which makes a read error likely. Other DNA sequences of this sample code for an identical CDR3. The DNA for the CDR3 is TGTGCAGCAAGCGCCAGCCTACGGGTGGGGGCCCCCGGGACCGATAAACTCATCTTC. It translates to CAASASLRVGAPGTDKLIF. The chain couples TRAV29/DV5 to TRDJ1; D perhaps matches TRDD3 (6 bases). The CDR3 contains 19 residues. The V gene's germline CDR1 is NSMFDY and CDR2 ISSIKDK.